This T cell receptor (beta chain) came from a study of CXCR3-negative and CXCR3-positive naive CD8 T cells. Looking at the study overall: Total TRB output reached about 135 million reads, about 1.5 +/- 0.3 million per library.

In preparing the TRB cDNA libraries, 5' RACE with UMI labels was used. TCRdb reanalyzed the 5' RACE reads, giving one entry per CDR3 protein sequence and no DNA. The specimen's table records tens of thousands of distinct CDR3 sequences. The germline gives CDR1 SQVTM, CDR2 ANQGSEA. This CDR3 has 16 residues. Comment on this clonotype: The antigen is undetermined.

Study results and caveats: Relative to CXCR3-negative naive cells, CXCR3-positive naive cells had more hydrophobic TRB CDR3s. In both naive subsets diversity was comparably high, whereas memory CD8+ cells showed much lower diversity.

A CD45RO-CCR7+CD27+CD95- profile was what naive CD8+ T cells displayed. The chain employs TRBV29-1 and TRBJ2-1; TCRdb's assignment of TRBD2 cannot be checked, as there is no DNA. This sequence was found in a human donor in good health. Some clones in this sample may be carry-over from other donors' samples. Material: naive CXCR3- CD8+ T cells from blood. Subset indicated: CD45RO-CCR7+CD27+CD95- naive CD8+ T cells lacking CXCR3 (TNR3-). The chain's CDR3 is CSVETGTSGNYNEQFF.